Sequencing of this TCR beta chain was carried out in a study of cytomegalovirus exposure and HLA in healthy donors. This PCR relied on a set of 60 Vbeta primers and 13 Jbeta primers. Clones were sequenced by immunoSEQ multiplex PCR, and TCRdb holds only the in-frame ones, with some missing. The sample carries some 120,000 clones, over 70% recorded once. Study-wide findings and caveats: DRB1 showed the most TCR associations and HLA-C the fewest in a later analysis, as rates varied by HLA locus. Later analysis associated a missense DCLRE1C variant with TCR beta V- and J-gene trimming.

V shed 5 bases, J shed 6 bases, and the junction held 11 bases outside the gene matches. The germline V gene has CDR1 MNHEY and CDR2 SMNVEV (reference sequence). The CDR3 extends over 17 amino acids. As for this clone: Its antigen is still unknown.

Source material: PBMCs. This TCR was sampled from a female donor in good health and CMV-seronegative. V usage is TRBV27 and J usage is TRBJ1-5; TRBD1 agrees at 12 bases. In DNA, the CDR3 is TGTGCCAGCAGTCCGAACCGGGACAGGGGGCTGGTTCAGCCCCAGCATTTT. Amino acids: CASSPNRDRGLVQPQHF.